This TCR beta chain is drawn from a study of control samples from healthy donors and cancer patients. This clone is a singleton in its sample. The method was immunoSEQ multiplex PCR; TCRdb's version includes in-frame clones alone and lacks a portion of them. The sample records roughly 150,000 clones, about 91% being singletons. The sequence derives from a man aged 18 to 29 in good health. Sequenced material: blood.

For the CDR3, the DNA is TGTGCCAGCAGTGCCCGGGCAGGGGCCCTACTAGATACGCAGTATTTT. Its protein product is CASSARAGALLDTQYF. This chain connects TRBV6-1 to TRBJ2-3; D perhaps matches TRBD1 (6 bases). Germline assignment: CDR1 MNHNS and CDR2 SASEGT. The CDR3 loop spans 16 amino acids. V was cut by 4 bases and J by 5 bases, with 19 bases left in between.